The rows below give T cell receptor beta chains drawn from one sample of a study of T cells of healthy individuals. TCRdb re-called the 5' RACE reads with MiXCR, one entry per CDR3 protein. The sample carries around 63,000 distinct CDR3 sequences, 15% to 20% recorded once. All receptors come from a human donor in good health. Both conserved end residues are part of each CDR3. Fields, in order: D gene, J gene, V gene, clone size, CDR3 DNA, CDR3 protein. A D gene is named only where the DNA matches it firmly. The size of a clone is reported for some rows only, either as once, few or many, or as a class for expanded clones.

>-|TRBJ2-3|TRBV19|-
TGTGCCAGTAGCGTAAGTAGGGGACACAGCACAGATACGCAGTATTTT
CASSVSRGHSTDTQYF
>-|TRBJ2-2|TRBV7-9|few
TGTGCCAGCAGCTTGGGGATAGGGTCACCGAACACCGGGGAGCTGTTTTTT
CASSLGIGSPNTGELFF
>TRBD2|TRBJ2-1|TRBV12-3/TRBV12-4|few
TGTGCCAGCAGTTTAAGAGCGGGAGATAATGAGCAGTTCTTC
CASSLRAGDNEQFF
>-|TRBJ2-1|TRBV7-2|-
TGTGCCAGCAGCCTTAGAGAGTACAATGAGCAGTTCTTC
CASSLREYNEQFF
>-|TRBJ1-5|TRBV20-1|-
TGCAGTCACGGAGTCCCCAATCAGCCCCAGCATTTT
CSHGVPNQPQHF
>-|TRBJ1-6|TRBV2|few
TGTGCCAGCGTGTCGTCCAGCTCCTATAATTCACCCCTCCACTTT
CASVSSSSYNSPLHF
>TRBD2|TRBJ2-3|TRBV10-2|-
TGCGCCAGCAGTAGGGGGACTAGCGGGAAAGGGGATACGCAGTATTTT
CASSRGTSGKGDTQYF
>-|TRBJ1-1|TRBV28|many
TGTGCCAGCAGTCTATCCCCAAGGATGGGTGAAGCTTTCTTT
CASSLSPRMGEAFF
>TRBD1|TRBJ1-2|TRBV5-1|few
TGCGCCAGCAGCTTCGGACAGGCCCATGGCTACAACTTC
CASSFGQAHGYNF
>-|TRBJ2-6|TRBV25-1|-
TGTGCCAGCAGCAAGGAAGGGGCTGGGGCCAACGTCCTGACTTTC
CASSKEGAGANVLTF
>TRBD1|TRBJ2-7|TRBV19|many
TGTGCCAGTAGCTTGACAGGGAGCTCCTACGAGCAGTACTTC
CASSLTGSSYEQYF
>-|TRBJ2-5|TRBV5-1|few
TGCGCCAGCAGCTTGTACGGGGTCACAGAGACCCAGTACTTC
CASSLYGVTETQYF
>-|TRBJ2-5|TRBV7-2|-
TGTGCCAGCAGCCCCCGCACTAGCCGGGAGACCCAGTACTTC
CASSPRTSRETQYF
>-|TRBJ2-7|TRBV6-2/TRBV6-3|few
TGTGCCAGCCGCAGGCTAACGAACGAGCAGTACTTC
CASRRLTNEQYF
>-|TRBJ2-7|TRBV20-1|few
TGCAGTGCTAGAGATCCCAGGTCGGAGGAGCAGTACTTC
CSARDPRSEEQYF
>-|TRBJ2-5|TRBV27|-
TGTGCCAGCAGTTTAAGCAGGGCGGACCGGACCCAGTACTTC
CASSLSRADRTQYF
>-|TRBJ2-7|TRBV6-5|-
TGTGCCAGCAGTTACTCGATCCCTAGGATGGGGGAGCAGTACTTC
CASSYSIPRMGEQYF
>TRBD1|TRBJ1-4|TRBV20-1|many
TGCAGTGCTAGAGATGGACAGGGCGTAGGGGAAAAACTGTTTTTT
CSARDGQGVGEKLFF
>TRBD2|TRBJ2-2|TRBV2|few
TGTGCCAGCAGGGGTAGCGGGATGCCCGGGGAGCTGTTTTTT
CASRGSGMPGELFF
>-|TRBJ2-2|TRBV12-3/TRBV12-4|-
TGTGCCAGCAGTCCCTTTGTGGGGGAGCTGTTTTTT
CASSPFVGELFF
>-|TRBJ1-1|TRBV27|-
TGTGCCAGCAGACCCGCAGTGAACACTGAAGCTTTCTTT
CASRPAVNTEAFF
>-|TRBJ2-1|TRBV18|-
TGTGCCAGCTCACCCCCGCCCCCCAGAAGGCACAATGAGCAGTTCTTC
CASSPPPPRRHNEQFF
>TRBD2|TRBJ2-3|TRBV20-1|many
TGCAGTGTCCTAGCGGAAAGCACAGATACGCAGTATTTT
CSVLAESTDTQYF
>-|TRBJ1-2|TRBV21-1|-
TGTGCCAGCAGCAAGCGGGACAGGTCCCGCGTCCTCTATGGCTACACCTTC
CASSKRDRSRVLYGYTF
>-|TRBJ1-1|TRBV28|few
TGTGCCAGCAGTTTCGGGGGAATGAACACTGAAGCTTTCTTT
CASSFGGMNTEAFF
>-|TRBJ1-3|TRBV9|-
TGTGCCAGCAGCGTAGAACCGTCCTTGGGAAACACCATATATTTT
CASSVEPSLGNTIYF
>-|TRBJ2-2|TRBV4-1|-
TGCGCCAGCAGCCAAGGGTCCAGAGCCACCGGGGAGCTGTTTTTT
CASSQGSRATGELFF
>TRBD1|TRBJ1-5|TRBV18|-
TGTGCCAGCTCACGAACGGACAGGGAGGATCAGCCCCAGCATTTT
CASSRTDREDQPQHF
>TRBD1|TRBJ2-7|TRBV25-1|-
TGTGCCAGCAGTAACCCGGGACAGGGTGTATTGGAGCAGTACTTC
CASSNPGQGVLEQYF
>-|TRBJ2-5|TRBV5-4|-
TGTGCCAGCAGCACGAAACTAAGCCAAGAGACCCAGTACTTC
CASSTKLSQETQYF
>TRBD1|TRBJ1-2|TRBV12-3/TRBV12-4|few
TGTGCCAGCAGTCCGCGGGGGGACAGGGCGTATGGCTACACCTTC
CASSPRGDRAYGYTF
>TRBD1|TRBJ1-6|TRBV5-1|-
TGCGCCAGCGGCTTGGCAGCAGGGGGCGAGTCACTCCTCCACTTT
CASGLAAGGESLLHF
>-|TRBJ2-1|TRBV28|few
TGTGCCAGCAGTTTCACTGGGTTAGGAGTTGATGAGCAGTTCTTC
CASSFTGLGVDEQFF
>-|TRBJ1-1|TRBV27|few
TGTGCCAGCACACTCATTTACCCGGGGGCGAACACTGAAGCTTTCTTT
CASTLIYPGANTEAFF
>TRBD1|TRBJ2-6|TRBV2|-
TGTGCCAGCAGTGCGGGACAGGGCCCCAACGTCCTGACTTTC
CASSAGQGPNVLTF
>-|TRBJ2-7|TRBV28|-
TGTGCCAGCATCGATGGGACGGTCTCCTACGAGCAGTACTTC
CASIDGTVSYEQYF
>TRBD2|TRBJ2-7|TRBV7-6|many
TGTGCCAGCACCCCCACGGTGGGAGGGAGTCGCTACGAGCAGTACTTC
CASTPTVGGSRYEQYF
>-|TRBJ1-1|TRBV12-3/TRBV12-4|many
TGTGCCAGCAGTCTATGGGACCTACCGAACACTGAAGCTTTCTTT
CASSLWDLPNTEAFF
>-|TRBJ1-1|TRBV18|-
TGTGCCAGCTCACCTCGAGAGTATCGGAGCACTGAAGCTTTCTTT
CASSPREYRSTEAFF
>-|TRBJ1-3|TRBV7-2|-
TGTGCCAGCAGCTTAGCGGCAGGGATCGGAGTTGGAAACACCATATATTTT
CASSLAAGIGVGNTIYF
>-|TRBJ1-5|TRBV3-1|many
TGTGCCAGCAGCCAAGGATGGGGGTCCAATCAGCCCCAGCATTTT
CASSQGWGSNQPQHF
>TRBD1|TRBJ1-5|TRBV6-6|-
TGTGCCAGCGGGCCTTGGGATCAGGGGGGGGATCAGCCCCAGCATTTT
CASGPWDQGGDQPQHF
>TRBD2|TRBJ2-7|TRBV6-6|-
TGTGCCAGCAGTTACATGACTAGCTCCATGGAGCAGTACTTC
CASSYMTSSMEQYF
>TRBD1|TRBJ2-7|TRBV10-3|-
TGTGCCATCAGTGAGTCGGGGCAGGGGGCCTACGAGCAGTACTTC
CAISESGQGAYEQYF
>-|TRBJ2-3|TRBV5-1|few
TGCGCCAGCAGCCCAGGAGCCAGCACAGATACGCAGTATTTT
CASSPGASTDTQYF
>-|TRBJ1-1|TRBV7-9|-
TGTGCCAGCAGCCTTAAGGTGGTGACTGACACTGAAGCTTTCTTT
CASSLKVVTDTEAFF